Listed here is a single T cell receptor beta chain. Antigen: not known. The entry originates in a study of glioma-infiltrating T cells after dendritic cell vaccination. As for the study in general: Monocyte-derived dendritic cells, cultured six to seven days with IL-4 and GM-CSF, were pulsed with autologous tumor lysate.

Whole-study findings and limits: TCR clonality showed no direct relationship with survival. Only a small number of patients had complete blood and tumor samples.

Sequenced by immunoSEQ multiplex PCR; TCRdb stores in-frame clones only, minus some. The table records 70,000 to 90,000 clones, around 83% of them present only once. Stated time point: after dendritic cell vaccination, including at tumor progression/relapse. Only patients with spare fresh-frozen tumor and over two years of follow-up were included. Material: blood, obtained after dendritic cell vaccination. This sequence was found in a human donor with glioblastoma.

CDR3 coding DNA: TGTGCCAGCAGCCAAGGATCGCGGGGACCGCCAAGCACAGATACGCAGTATTTT. Protein: CASSQGSRGPPSTDTQYF. The chain uses TRBV14 and TRBJ2-3, with TRBD2 as a possible D gene (6 bases). V was trimmed by 1 base and J by 0 bases, leaving 17 bases between them. The CDR3 sequence is 18 residues long. Germline V gene data show CDR1 as SGHDN and CDR2 as FVKESK.